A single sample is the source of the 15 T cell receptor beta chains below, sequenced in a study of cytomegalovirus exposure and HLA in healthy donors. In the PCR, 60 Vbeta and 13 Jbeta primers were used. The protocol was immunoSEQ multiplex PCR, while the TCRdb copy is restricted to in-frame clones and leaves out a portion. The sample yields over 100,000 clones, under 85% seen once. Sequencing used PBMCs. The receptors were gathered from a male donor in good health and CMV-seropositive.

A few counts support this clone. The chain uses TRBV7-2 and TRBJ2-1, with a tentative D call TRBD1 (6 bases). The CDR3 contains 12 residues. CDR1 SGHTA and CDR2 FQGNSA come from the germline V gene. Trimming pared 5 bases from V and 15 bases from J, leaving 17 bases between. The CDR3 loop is CASSPRDQGGFF. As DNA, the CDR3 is TGTGCCAGCAGCCCCCGGGATCAAGGGGGGTTCTTC.

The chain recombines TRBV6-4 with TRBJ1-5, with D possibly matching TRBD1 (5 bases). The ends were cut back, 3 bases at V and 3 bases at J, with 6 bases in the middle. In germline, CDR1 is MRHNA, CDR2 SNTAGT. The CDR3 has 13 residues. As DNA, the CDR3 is TGTGCCAGCAGTGAAGGGGACAATCAGCCCCAGCATTTT. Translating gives CASSEGDNQPQHF.

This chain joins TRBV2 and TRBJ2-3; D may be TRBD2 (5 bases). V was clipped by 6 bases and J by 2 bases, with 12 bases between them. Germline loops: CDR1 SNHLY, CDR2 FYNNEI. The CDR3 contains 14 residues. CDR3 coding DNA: TGTGCCAGCAGACCCACTAGGTACACAGATACGCAGTATTTT. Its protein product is CASRPTRYTDTQYF. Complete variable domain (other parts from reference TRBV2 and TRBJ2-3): EPEVTQTPSHQVTQMGQEVILRCVPISNHLYFYWYRQILGQKVEFLVSFYNNEISEKSEIFDDQFSVERPDGSNFTLKIRSTKLEDSAMYFCASRPTRYTDTQYFGPGTRLTVL.

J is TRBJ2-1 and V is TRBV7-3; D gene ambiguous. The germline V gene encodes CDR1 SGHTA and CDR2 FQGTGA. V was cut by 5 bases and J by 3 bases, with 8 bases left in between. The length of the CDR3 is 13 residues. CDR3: CASSPNGYNEQFF. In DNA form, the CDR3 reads TGTGCCAGCAGCCCCAACGGCTACAATGAGCAGTTCTTC.

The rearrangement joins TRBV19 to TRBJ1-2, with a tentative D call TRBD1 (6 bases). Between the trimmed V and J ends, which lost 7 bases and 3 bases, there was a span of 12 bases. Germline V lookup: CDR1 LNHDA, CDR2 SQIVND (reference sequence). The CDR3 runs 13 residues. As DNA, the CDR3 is TGTGCCAGTATGTCAGGGGCGGACTATGGCTACACCTTC. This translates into CASMSGADYGYTF.

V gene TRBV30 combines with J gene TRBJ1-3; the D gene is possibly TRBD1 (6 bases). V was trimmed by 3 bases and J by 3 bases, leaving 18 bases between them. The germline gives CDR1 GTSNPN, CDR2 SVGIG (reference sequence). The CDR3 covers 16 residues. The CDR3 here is CAWSPIGQSGGNTIYF. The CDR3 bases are TGTGCCTGGAGCCCCATCGGACAGAGTGGTGGAAACACCATATATTTT.

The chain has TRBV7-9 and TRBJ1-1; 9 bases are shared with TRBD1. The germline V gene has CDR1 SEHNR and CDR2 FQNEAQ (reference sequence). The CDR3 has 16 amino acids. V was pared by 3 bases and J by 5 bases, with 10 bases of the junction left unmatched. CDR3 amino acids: CASSFTPGTGPTEAFF. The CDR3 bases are TGTGCCAGCAGCTTTACCCCCGGGACAGGGCCTACTGAAGCTTTCTTT. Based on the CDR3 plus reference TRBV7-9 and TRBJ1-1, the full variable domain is DTGVSQNPRHKITKRGQNVTFRCDPISEHNRLYWYRQTLGQGPEFLTYFQNEAQLEKSRLLSDRFSAERPKGSFSTLEIQRTEQGDSAMYLCASSFTPGTGPTEAFFGQGTRLTVV.

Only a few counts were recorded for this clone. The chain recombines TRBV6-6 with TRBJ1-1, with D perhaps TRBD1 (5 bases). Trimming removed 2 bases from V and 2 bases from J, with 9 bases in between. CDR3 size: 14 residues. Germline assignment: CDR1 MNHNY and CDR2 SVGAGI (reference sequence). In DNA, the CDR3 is TGTGCCAGCAGTTACGCGGGACTTAACACTGAAGCTTTCTTT. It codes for CASSYAGLNTEAFF.

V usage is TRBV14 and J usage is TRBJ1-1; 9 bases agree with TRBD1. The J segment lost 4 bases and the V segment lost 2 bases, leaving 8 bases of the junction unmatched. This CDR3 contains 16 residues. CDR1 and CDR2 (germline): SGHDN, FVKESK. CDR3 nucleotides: TGTGCCAGCAGCCAACGTACAGGGGGCGCGGCCACTGAAGCTTTCTTT. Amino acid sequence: CASSQRTGGAATEAFF.

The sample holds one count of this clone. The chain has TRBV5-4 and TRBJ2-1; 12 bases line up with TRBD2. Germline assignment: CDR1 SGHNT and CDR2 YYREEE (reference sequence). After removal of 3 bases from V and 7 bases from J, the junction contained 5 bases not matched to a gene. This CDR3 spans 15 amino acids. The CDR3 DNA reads TGTGCCAGCAGCTCACTAGCGGGAGGATTTAATGAGCAGTTCTTC. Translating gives CASSSLAGGFNEQFF. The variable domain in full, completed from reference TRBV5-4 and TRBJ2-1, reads ETGVTQSPTHLIKTRGQQVTLRCSSQSGHNTVSWYQQALGQGPQFIFQYYREEENGRGNFPPRFSGLQFPNYSSELNVNALELDDSALYLCASSSLAGGFNEQFFGPGTRLTVL.

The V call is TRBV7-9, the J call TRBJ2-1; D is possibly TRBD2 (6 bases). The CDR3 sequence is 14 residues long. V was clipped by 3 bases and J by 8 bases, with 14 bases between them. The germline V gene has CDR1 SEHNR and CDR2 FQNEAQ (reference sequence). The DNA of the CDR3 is TGTGCCAGCAGCTTTAGCGGTCCCTGGGATGAGCAGTTCTTC. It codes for CASSFSGPWDEQFF.

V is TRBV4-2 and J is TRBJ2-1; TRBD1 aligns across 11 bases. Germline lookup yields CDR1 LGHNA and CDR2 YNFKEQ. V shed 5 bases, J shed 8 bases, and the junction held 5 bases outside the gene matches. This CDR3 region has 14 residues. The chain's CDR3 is CASSTRDRGYEQFF. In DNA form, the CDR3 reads TGTGCCAGCAGCACCCGGGACAGGGGGTATGAGCAGTTCTTC.

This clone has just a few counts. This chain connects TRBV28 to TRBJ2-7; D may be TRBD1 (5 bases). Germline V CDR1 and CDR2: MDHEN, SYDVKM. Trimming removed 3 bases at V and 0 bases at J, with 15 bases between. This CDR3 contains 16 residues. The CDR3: CASSFWQGGLSYEQYF. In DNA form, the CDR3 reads TGTGCCAGCAGTTTTTGGCAGGGCGGCCTCTCCTACGAGCAGTACTTC.

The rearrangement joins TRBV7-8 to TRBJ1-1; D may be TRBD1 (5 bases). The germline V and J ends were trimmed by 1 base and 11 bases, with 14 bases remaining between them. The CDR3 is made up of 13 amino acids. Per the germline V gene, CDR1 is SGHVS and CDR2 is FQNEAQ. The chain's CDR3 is CASSLGWEEGAFF. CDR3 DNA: TGTGCCAGCAGCTTAGGTTGGGAGGAGGGGGCTTTCTTT.

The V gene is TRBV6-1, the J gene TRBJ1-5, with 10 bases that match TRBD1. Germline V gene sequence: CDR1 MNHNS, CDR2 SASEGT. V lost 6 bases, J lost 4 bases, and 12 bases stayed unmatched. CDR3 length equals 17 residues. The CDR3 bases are TGTGCCAGCAGGGAAACGGTCGGACAGGGGGGGAATCAGCCCCAGCATTTT. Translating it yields CASRETVGQGGNQPQHF.